The clone carrying this T cell receptor (beta chain) was observed a handful of times. Other DNA sequences in this sample translate to the same CDR3. This record comes from a study of metastatic and nonmetastatic thyroid tumors. Authors' methods: Clinicopathological groups of papillary thyroid cancer showed CDR3 differences that were used to build a distant-metastasis classifier. TCRdb reanalyzed the PCR reads via MiXCR. TCRdb assigned the V and J calls; the authors' analysis was not used. Found here are 85,000 to 95,000 clones, about 15% of them singletons; the top ten hold 3.6%. Deletions cut 8 bases from V and 6 bases from J, with 18 bases between. Germline CDR1 is MNHNS and CDR2 is SASEGT. The CDR3 extends over 14 amino acids. Ahead of thyroid surgery, no patient had received treatment of any kind.

This clonotype was sampled from a female donor with papillary thyroid cancer or a benign thyroid nodule (not recorded which). Some clones in this sample may be carry-over from other donors' samples. Sequenced material: blood. V usage is TRBV6-1 and J usage is TRBJ2-3, with a possible D match to TRBD2 (6 bases). The DNA for the CDR3 is TGTGCCAGCGGGGGGTACATAAGCGCGGATACGCAGTATTTT. Translating gives CASGGYISADTQYF.